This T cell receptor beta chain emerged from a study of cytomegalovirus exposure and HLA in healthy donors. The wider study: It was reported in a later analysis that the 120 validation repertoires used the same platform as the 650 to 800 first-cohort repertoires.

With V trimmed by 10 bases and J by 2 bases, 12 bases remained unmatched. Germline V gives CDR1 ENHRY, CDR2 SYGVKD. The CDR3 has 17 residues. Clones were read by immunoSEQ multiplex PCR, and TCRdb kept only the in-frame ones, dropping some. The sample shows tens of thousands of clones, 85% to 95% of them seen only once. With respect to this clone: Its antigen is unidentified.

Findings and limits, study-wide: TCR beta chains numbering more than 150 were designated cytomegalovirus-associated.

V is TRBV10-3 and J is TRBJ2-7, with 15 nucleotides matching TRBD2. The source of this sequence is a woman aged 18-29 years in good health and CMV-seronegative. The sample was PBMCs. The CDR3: CATSPGLAGGLTYEQYF. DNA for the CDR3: TGTGCCACGAGCCCGGGACTAGCGGGGGGACTTACCTACGAGCAGTACTTC.